This T cell receptor beta chain was sequenced for a study of T cells in Graves' hyperthyroidism and ophthalmopathy. No ophthalmopathy progression within 18 months constituted stable Graves' hyperthyroidism. Extraction of PBMCs used more than 8.5 ml of fresh peripheral blood. The CDR3 covers 15 residues. CDR1 is SGHDT and CDR2 is YYEEEE in the germline V gene. V dropped 0 bases and J dropped 3 bases, with 11 bases sitting between them. Only a few counts were recorded for this clonotype. Amplified TCR beta CDR3 regions derived from RNA transcripts. HTBI primers were used for first-round RT-PCR of the TCR CDR3. Via MiXCR, TCRdb re-called the multiplex PCR reads, giving one row per CDR3 protein. The data show fewer than 800,000 distinct CDR3 sequences, around 15% seen once.

The chain combines TRBV5-6 with TRBJ2-3; no reliable D call. Input material: blood. This TCR was recovered from a man younger than 35 with Graves' hyperthyroidism. The CDR3 sequence is CASSLGSGRTDTQYF. The CDR3 nucleotides read TGTGCCAGCAGCTTGGGGTCGGGCCGAACAGATACGCAGTATTTT.